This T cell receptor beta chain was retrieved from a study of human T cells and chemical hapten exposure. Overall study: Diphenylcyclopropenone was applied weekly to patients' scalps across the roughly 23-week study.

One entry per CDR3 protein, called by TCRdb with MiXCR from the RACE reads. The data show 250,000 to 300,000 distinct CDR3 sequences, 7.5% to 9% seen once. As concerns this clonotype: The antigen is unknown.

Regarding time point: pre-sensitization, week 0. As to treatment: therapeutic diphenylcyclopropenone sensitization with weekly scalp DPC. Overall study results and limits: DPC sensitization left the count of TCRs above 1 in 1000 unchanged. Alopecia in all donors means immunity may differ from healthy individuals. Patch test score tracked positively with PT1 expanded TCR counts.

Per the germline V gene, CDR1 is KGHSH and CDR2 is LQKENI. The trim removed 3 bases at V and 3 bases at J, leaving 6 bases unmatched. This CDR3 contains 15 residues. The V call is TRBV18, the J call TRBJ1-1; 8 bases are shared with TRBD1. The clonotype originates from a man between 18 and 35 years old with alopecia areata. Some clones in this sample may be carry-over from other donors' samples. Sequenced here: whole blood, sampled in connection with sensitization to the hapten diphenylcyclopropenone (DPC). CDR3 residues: CASSPTGTGDTEAFF. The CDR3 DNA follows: TGTGCCAGCTCACCCACCGGGACAGGTGACACTGAAGCTTTCTTT.